In its sample, the clone carrying this TCR beta chain was seen a few times. Germline V gene lookup returns CDR1 SGHTA and CDR2 FQGNSA. Trimming removed 8 bases at V and 4 bases at J, with 20 bases between. The CDR3 runs 15 residues. These data originate in a study of T cells in Graves' hyperthyroidism and ophthalmopathy. Blood dates from first hyperthyroidism diagnosis, before any ophthalmopathy symptoms. RNA transcripts were the template for amplifying TCR beta CDR3 regions. The HTBI primer set served for first-round RT-PCR of the TCR CDR3. Using its own MiXCR run on the multiplex PCR reads, TCRdb lists one record per CDR3 protein. The sample lists under 750,000 distinct CDR3 sequences; 18% were seen once.

J is TRBJ1-1 and V is TRBV7-2, with D perhaps matching TRBD1 (5 bases). The receptor's source is a woman aged 45-65 years with Graves' hyperthyroidism that later progressed to Graves' ophthalmopathy. The sequencing input was blood. CDR3 sequence (DNA): TGTGCCAGCGCCACAGCGGTGCGGAGGGGCACTGAAGCTTTCTTT. Amino acids: CASATAVRRGTEAFF.